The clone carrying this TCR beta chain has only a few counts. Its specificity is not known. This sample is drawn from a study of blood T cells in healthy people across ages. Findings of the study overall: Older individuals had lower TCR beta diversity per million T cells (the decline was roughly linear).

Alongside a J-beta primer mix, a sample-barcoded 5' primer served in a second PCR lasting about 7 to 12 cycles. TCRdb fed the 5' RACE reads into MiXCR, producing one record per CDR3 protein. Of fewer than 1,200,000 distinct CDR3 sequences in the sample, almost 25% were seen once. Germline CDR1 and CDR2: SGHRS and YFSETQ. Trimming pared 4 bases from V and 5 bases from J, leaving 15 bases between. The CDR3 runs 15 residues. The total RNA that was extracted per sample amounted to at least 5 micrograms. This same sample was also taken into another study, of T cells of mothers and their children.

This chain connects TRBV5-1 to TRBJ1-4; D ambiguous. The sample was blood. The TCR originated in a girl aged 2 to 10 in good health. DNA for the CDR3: TGCGCCAGCAGCCAAACCGCGGACCAAAATGAAAAACTGTTTTTT. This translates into CASSQTADQNEKLFF. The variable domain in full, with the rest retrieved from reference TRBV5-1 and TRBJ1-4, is KAGVTQTPRYLIKTRGQQVTLSCSPISGHRSVSWYQQTPGQGLQFLFEYFSETQRNKGNFPGRFSGRQFSNSRSEMNVSTLELGDSALYLCASSQTADQNEKLFFGSGTQLSVL.